This note documents a single TCR beta chain sequence. This sample stems from a study of CD8+ T cells in alopecia areata. Treatment denoted: oral pan-JAK inhibitor, 5-10 mg twice daily. cDNA serving as the sequencing template came from extracted, reverse transcribed RNA. TCRdb keeps only in-frame clones here, not all; method: immunoSEQ multiplex PCR. The sample lists around 60,000 clones; around 42% were seen once. This sequence originates from a human donor with alopecia areata. Material: CD8+ T cells sorted from blood, obtained at approximately week 36, from a patient treated with tofacitinib.

Written as DNA, the CDR3 is TGTGCCTCCTACCGACTGAATGGCTACACCTTC. It is translated as CASYRLNGYTF. The V gene is TRBV30, the J gene TRBJ1-2; no clear D. Per the germline V gene, CDR1 is GTSNPN and CDR2 is SVGIG (reference sequence). The V gene lost 7 bases and the J gene lost 6 bases, with 12 bases spanning the gap. This CDR3 is 11 amino acids long.